This is a list of T cell receptor beta chains from one sample in a study of blood T cell repertoires in COVID-19. The protocol was immunoSEQ multiplex PCR, while the TCRdb copy is restricted to in-frame clones and leaves out a portion. The data show roughly 110,000 clones, around 92% seen once. The specimen was peripheral blood. All receptors come from a man aged 35-49 years with active or convalescent COVID-19. The CDR3 runs from the conserved cysteine through the conserved F or W. A D gene is named only where the DNA matches it firmly. Clone size is shown for a subset of rows, as once, few, many or a class of expanded clone.

J gene: TRBJ2-1; D gene: TRBD2; clone size: .; V gene: TRBV7-8; CDR3 DNA: TGTGCCAGCAGCTTAGCGGAAGCGGGACTTCTCATCAATGAGCAGTTCTTC; CDR3 protein: CASSLAEAGLLINEQFF
J gene: TRBJ2-7; D gene: TRBD2; clone size: .; V gene: TRBV19; CDR3 DNA: TGTGCCAGTAGTAAGGGACTAGCGGGGGATATTTACGAGCAGTACTTC; CDR3 protein: CASSKGLAGDIYEQYF
J gene: TRBJ1-1; D gene: .; clone size: .; V gene: TRBV4-1; CDR3 DNA: TGCGCCAGCAGCCGCATAAGCGGGCAGCTGAACACTGAAGCTTTCTTT; CDR3 protein: CASSRISGQLNTEAFF
J gene: TRBJ1-1; D gene: .; clone size: .; V gene: TRBV27; CDR3 DNA: TGTGCCAGCAGTTTCAACGGGGGGAACACTGAAGCTTTCTTT; CDR3 protein: CASSFNGGNTEAFF
J gene: TRBJ2-1; D gene: .; clone size: .; V gene: TRBV9; CDR3 DNA: TGTGCCAGCAGCGTAGACGGGGGCTCCTACAATGAGCAGTTCTTC; CDR3 protein: CASSVDGGSYNEQFF
J gene: TRBJ2-3; D gene: .; clone size: once; V gene: TRBV10-3; CDR3 DNA: TGTGCCATCAGCCGCAGACCGGACTACACAGATACGCAGTATTTT; CDR3 protein: CAISRRPDYTDTQYF
J gene: TRBJ2-7; D gene: TRBD1; clone size: .; V gene: TRBV13; CDR3 DNA: TGTGCCAGCAGCGCGCTGGGACAGATCCTGACCAGGTACGAGCAGTACTTC; CDR3 protein: CASSALGQILTRYEQYF
J gene: TRBJ2-1; D gene: TRBD1; clone size: .; V gene: TRBV28; CDR3 DNA: TGTGCCAGCAGTTCTGGGACAGTGTTAAATGAGCAGTTCTTC; CDR3 protein: CASSSGTVLNEQFF
J gene: TRBJ2-7; D gene: .; clone size: .; V gene: TRBV5-1; CDR3 DNA: TGCGCCAGCAGCTTTTCCTTCCCTTCCTACGAGCAGTACTTC; CDR3 protein: CASSFSFPSYEQYF
J gene: TRBJ2-1; D gene: .; clone size: .; V gene: TRBV6-2/TRBV6-3; CDR3 DNA: TGTGCCAGCAGCCGCCCGGGGGGCCCCCGTGAGCAGTTCTTC; CDR3 protein: CASSRPGGPREQFF
J gene: TRBJ2-1; D gene: TRBD2; clone size: .; V gene: TRBV5-8; CDR3 DNA: TGTGCCAGCAGTTACTTAGCGGGAGGGCCAGGGTACAATGAGCAGTTCTTC; CDR3 protein: CASSYLAGGPGYNEQFF
J gene: TRBJ1-2; D gene: .; clone size: .; V gene: TRBV9; CDR3 DNA: TGTGCCAGCACCAGTCAGGGGCGCCCCTATGGCTACACCTTC; CDR3 protein: CASTSQGRPYGYTF
J gene: TRBJ1-6; D gene: .; clone size: .; V gene: TRBV4-1; CDR3 DNA: TGCGCCAGCAGCCAAGATTGGGGAGGGGCGAGCCCCCTCCACTTT; CDR3 protein: CASSQDWGGASPLHF
J gene: TRBJ1-2; D gene: .; clone size: .; V gene: TRBV6-2/TRBV6-3; CDR3 DNA: TGTGCCAGCAGTCCCAGGGTCGGGCAAGGCTACACCTTC; CDR3 protein: CASSPRVGQGYTF
J gene: TRBJ2-2; D gene: .; clone size: .; V gene: TRBV10-3; CDR3 DNA: TGTGCCATCAGTGTCTTTTCCCCGAACACCGGGGAGCTGTTTTTT; CDR3 protein: CAISVFSPNTGELFF
J gene: TRBJ2-3; D gene: .; clone size: .; V gene: TRBV5-5; CDR3 DNA: TGTGCCAGCAGCTCCTGGGACAAGGTTACAGATACGCAGTATTTT; CDR3 protein: CASSSWDKVTDTQYF
J gene: TRBJ1-1; D gene: TRBD1; clone size: .; V gene: TRBV7-2; CDR3 DNA: TGTGCCAGCAGGTTGTACCGGGACAGTGAAGCTTTCTTT; CDR3 protein: CASRLYRDSEAFF
J gene: TRBJ1-1; D gene: .; clone size: .; V gene: TRBV28; CDR3 DNA: TGTGCCAGCAGTTTTGCACTCTCGGTCACTGAAGCTTTCTTT; CDR3 protein: CASSFALSVTEAFF
J gene: TRBJ2-3; D gene: TRBD2; clone size: .; V gene: TRBV5-1; CDR3 DNA: TGCGCCAGCAGCCCGGGACTAGCGGTATATAGAGATACGCAGTATTTT; CDR3 protein: CASSPGLAVYRDTQYF
J gene: TRBJ1-4; D gene: .; clone size: .; V gene: TRBV4-3; CDR3 DNA: TGCGCCAGCAGCCAAGAATGGGGGGGAGATGAAAAACTGTTTTTT; CDR3 protein: CASSQEWGGDEKLFF
J gene: TRBJ1-2; D gene: TRBD1; clone size: .; V gene: TRBV6-5; CDR3 DNA: TGTGCCAGCAGTTCCCCTACAGGGGCAGGGGGGTTTGGCTACACCTTC; CDR3 protein: CASSSPTGAGGFGYTF
J gene: TRBJ2-3; D gene: TRBD2; clone size: .; V gene: TRBV5-1; CDR3 DNA: TGCGCCAGCAGCCCGGGGACTAGCGGTTTCACAGATACGCAGTATTTT; CDR3 protein: CASSPGTSGFTDTQYF
J gene: TRBJ2-2; D gene: TRBD2; clone size: few; V gene: TRBV6-2/TRBV6-3; CDR3 DNA: TGTGCCAGCAGTTATCGGACTAGCGGGGCAAGACCTACCGGGGAGCTGTTTTTT; CDR3 protein: CASSYRTSGARPTGELFF
J gene: TRBJ2-1; D gene: TRBD1; clone size: .; V gene: TRBV18; CDR3 DNA: TGTGCCAGCTCACCGGACAGGGGGCGTAATGAGTTCTTC; CDR3 protein: CASSPDRGRNEFF
J gene: TRBJ2-7; D gene: .; clone size: .; V gene: TRBV7-9; CDR3 DNA: TGTGCCAGCAGCTTGTGGAGCGCGAGCTCCTACGAGCAGTACTTC; CDR3 protein: CASSLWSASSYEQYF
J gene: TRBJ1-6; D gene: .; clone size: .; V gene: TRBV27; CDR3 DNA: TGTGCCAGCACCACTACCACCAATTCACCCCTCCACTTT; CDR3 protein: CASTTTTNSPLHF
J gene: TRBJ1-1; D gene: .; clone size: .; V gene: TRBV30; CDR3 DNA: TGTGCCTGGAGCGGGGGTATTCGAGGGAACACTGAAGCTTTCTTT; CDR3 protein: CAWSGGIRGNTEAFF
J gene: TRBJ2-1; D gene: .; clone size: .; V gene: TRBV27; CDR3 DNA: TGTGCCAGCCATACTTACTACAATGAGCAGTTCTTC; CDR3 protein: CASHTYYNEQFF
J gene: TRBJ2-1; D gene: .; clone size: .; V gene: TRBV30; CDR3 DNA: TGTGCCTGGTTGCAGTCAGGCAGCGAGCAGTTCTTC; CDR3 protein: CAWLQSGSEQFF